These 2 T cell receptor beta chains came from one sample sequenced in a study of blood T cell repertoires in COVID-19. Assay: immunoSEQ multiplex PCR; the TCRdb copy retains only in-frame clones and omits some. The sample has some 450,000 clones; roughly 90% are singletons. Sequenced sample: peripheral blood. These receptors were collected from a man younger than 35 with COVID-19, enrolled during active disease.

This clone has just a few counts. The chain links TRBV4-2 to TRBJ2-7; D remains unclear. The germline CDR1 and CDR2 sequences are LGHNA and YNFKEQ. V lost 1 base, J lost 2 bases, and 12 bases lay in between. The CDR3 runs 15 residues. CDR3 in amino acids: CASSQATESPYEQYF. The CDR3 DNA sequence: TGTGCCAGCAGCCAAGCCACGGAGAGCCCCTACGAGCAGTACTTC.

This chain uses TRBV5-6 with TRBJ2-5, with TRBD2 matching over 12 bases. The V segment lost 2 bases and the J segment 5 bases; nucleotides outside the gene matches: 7. The germline V gene has CDR1 SGHDT and CDR2 YYEEEE. This CDR3 has 16 amino acids. CDR3 bases: TGTGCCAGCAGCTTTTCGGGACTAGCGGGTTTCGAGACCCAGTACTTC. Amino acids: CASSFSGLAGFETQYF.